Shown below are 3 T cell receptor beta chains from a single sample sequenced in a study of cytotoxic CD8 clonotypes in ibrutinib-treated CLL. Repertoires were generated with immunoSEQ multiplex PCR, while TCRdb's copy carries only in-frame clones and drops some. The sample contains 40,000 or so clones, just over 65% of which appear only once. Sequencing was performed on PBMCs, taken after 24 months of ibrutinib treatment. The receptor source for this set is a human donor with chronic lymphocytic leukemia.

This chain links TRBV28 with TRBJ1-3; a weak D match, TRBD1 (5 bases). The V gene's germline CDR1 is MDHEN and CDR2 SYDVKM. The length of the CDR3 is 16 residues. Trimming removed 3 bases from V and 4 bases from J, with 16 bases in between. CDR3 in DNA: TGTGCCAGCAGTTTCCTTAGCAGGGCCCAGGGAAACACCATATATTTT. Amino acids: CASSFLSRAQGNTIYF.

V gene TRBV4-1 combines with J gene TRBJ2-3; D gene ambiguous. The ends were cut back, 1 base at V and 6 bases at J, with 8 bases in the middle. CDR3 size: 13 residues. Germline V gene lookup returns CDR1 MGHRA and CDR2 YSYEKL. CDR3 DNA: TGCGCCAGCAGCCAAGGGGGTGGCGATACGCAGTATTTT. It translates to CASSQGGGDTQYF.

In this sample, this clone turned up a few times. The rearrangement uses TRBV15 and TRBJ2-1; 10 bases agree with TRBD2. Trimming at V came to 5 bases and at J to 5 bases, leaving 6 bases not matched to a gene. CDR1 is LNHNV and CDR2 is YYDKDF in the germline V gene (reference sequence). The CDR3 runs to 15 residues. Written as DNA, the CDR3 is TGTGCCACCAGCTGGTCGCTAGCGGGAGACAATGAGCAGTTCTTC. Its protein is CATSWSLAGDNEQFF.